This TCR beta chain was profiled in a study of blood T cell repertoires in COVID-19. Libraries were prepared by immunoSEQ multiplex PCR; TCRdb keeps only in-frame clonotypes and omits some of them. The table records about 260,000 clones, approximately 89% of them present only once. The sample taken for sequencing was peripheral blood. This TCR came from a woman in her 70s with COVID-19, enrolled during active disease.

The CDR3 is CAYGRGGQETQYF. CDR3 in DNA: TGTGCCTATGGACGGGGGGGGCAAGAGACCCAGTACTTC. This chain joins TRBV6-6 and TRBJ2-5; 8 nucleotides align to TRBD2. Germline CDR1 reads MNHNY; CDR2 reads SVGAGI (reference sequence). The CDR3 contains 13 residues. V lost 11 bases and J lost 2; bases outside the gene matches: 7.